These 27 T cell receptor beta chains came from one sample sequenced in a study of cytomegalovirus exposure and HLA in healthy donors. Primers for the PCR totalled 60 Vbeta and 13 Jbeta. Generated by immunoSEQ multiplex PCR, the TCRdb table keeps only in-frame clones and is missing some. The repertoire includes some 130,000 clones, about 78% of them detected once, and 1.5% sits in the top ten. The sequenced material came from PBMCs. The receptors here all came from a female donor in good health and CMV-seronegative.

V is TRBV7-2 and J is TRBJ1-2; 10 nucleotides align to TRBD1. Germline V CDR1 and CDR2: SGHTA, FQGNSA. V dropped 6 bases and J dropped 2; count of bases not matched to a gene: 6. The CDR3 contains 15 residues. CDR3 sequence (DNA): TGTGCCAGCAGTGGGACAGGGGTAGAAAACTATGGCTACACCTTC. Amino acids: CASSGTGVENYGYTF.

Regarding this clone: A much larger clone lies a single base off, so this may be a read error. The chain employs TRBV6-5 and TRBJ2-7; 8 nucleotides match TRBD2. CDR1 is MNHEY, CDR2 SVGAGI, per germline. The J segment lost 4 bases and the V segment lost 2 bases, leaving 4 bases of the junction unmatched. This CDR3 region has 14 residues. In nucleotides, the CDR3 is TGTGCCAGCAGTTACGGGACTAGGGGGTACGAGCAGTACTTC. Translating it yields CASSYGTRGYEQYF.

The chain joins TRBV11-2 to TRBJ1-1, with 8 positions matching TRBD1. Germline V gene data show CDR1 as SGHAT and CDR2 as FQNNGV. There are 14 residues in the CDR3. V dropped 4 bases and J dropped 3; count of bases not matched to a gene: 4. CDR3 protein: CASSSDRGDTEAFF. The CDR3 DNA is TGTGCCAGCAGCTCCGACAGGGGAGACACTGAAGCTTTCTTT.

The chain couples TRBV4-1 to TRBJ2-1; 10 nucleotides line up with TRBD2. CDR3 length: 17 amino acids. CDR1 and CDR2 from the germline V gene are MGHRA and YSYEKL. The J segment lost 5 bases and the V segment lost 1 base, leaving 8 bases of the junction unmatched. The CDR3 loop is CASSQGPAGGSDNEQFF. The CDR3 DNA sequence: TGCGCCAGCAGCCAAGGGCCAGCGGGAGGGTCGGACAATGAGCAGTTCTTC.

V gene TRBV2 combines with J gene TRBJ1-5; unclear D gene. This CDR3 has 14 amino acids. CDR1 SNHLY and CDR2 FYNNEI come from the germline V gene. The V end lost 7 bases, the J end lost 0 bases, and 10 bases lay between the germline ends. The CDR3 region is CASMGIYSNQPQHF. In DNA form, the CDR3 reads TGTGCCAGCATGGGCATTTATAGCAATCAGCCCCAGCATTTT. The variable domain in full, completed from reference TRBV2 and TRBJ1-5, reads EPEVTQTPSHQVTQMGQEVILRCVPISNHLYFYWYRQILGQKVEFLVSFYNNEISEKSEIFDDQFSVERPDGSNFTLKIRSTKLEDSAMYFCASMGIYSNQPQHFGDGTRLSIL.

In DNA, the CDR3 is TGTGCCAGCCCCGGACTAGAGGGCACAGATACGCAGTATTTT. Amino acids: CASPGLEGTDTQYF. The chain has TRBV25-1 and TRBJ2-3; 7 bases line up with TRBD2. CDR1 is MGHDK, CDR2 SYGVNS, per germline. This CDR3 comprises 14 residues. Germline trimming cut 8 bases from V and 1 base from J; bases unmatched to any gene: 6.

The chain couples TRBV28 to TRBJ1-4; D might be TRBD1 (5 bases). Germline V gene sequence: CDR1 MDHEN, CDR2 SYDVKM. Trimming stripped 8 bases from V and 9 bases from J, with 25 bases between. The CDR3 totals 16 residues. The CDR3 reads CASDDSTSPSDQKLFF. Here the CDR3 DNA reads TGTGCCAGCGACGACAGCACCTCTCCCTCGGATCAAAAACTGTTTTTT.

The J gene is TRBJ1-2, the V gene TRBV7-9, with 12 bases lining up with TRBD1. Germline V gene data show CDR1 as SEHNR and CDR2 as FQNEAQ (reference sequence). The CDR3 totals 15 residues. V lost 5 bases to trimming and J lost 8 bases; unmatched junction nucleotides: 9. The CDR3, as DNA: TGTGCCAGCAGCCCGCCGGGACAGGGGGCGGGAGGCTACACCTTC. It encodes CASSPPGQGAGGYTF.

The chain is built from TRBV7-2 and TRBJ2-5, with 7 positions matching TRBD1. The V gene's germline CDR1 is SGHTA and CDR2 FQGNSA. Germline trimming cut 5 bases from V and 5 bases from J; bases unmatched to any gene: 11. CDR3 size: 15 residues. The CDR3 DNA reads TGTGCCAGCAGCCCCACTTTTACAGGGGCGGAGACCCAGTACTTC. Residues: CASSPTFTGAETQYF.

This chain connects TRBV4-2 to TRBJ2-3; TRBD2 matches 9 bases. Per the germline V gene, CDR1 is LGHNA and CDR2 is YNFKEQ. The CDR3 is 16 residues long. V was clipped by 0 bases and J by 4 bases; unmatched bases: 5. The CDR3 bases are TGTGCCAGCAGCCAAGAGGGACTAGCTAACTCAGATACGCAGTATTTT. Protein product: CASSQEGLANSDTQYF.

CDR3 in amino acids: CASSSRPGQVSYEQYF. CDR3 DNA: TGTGCCAGCAGCTCGCGACCGGGACAGGTCTCCTACGAGCAGTACTTC. This chain uses TRBV7-3 with TRBJ2-7; 8 bases are a match to TRBD1. The CDR3 contains 16 residues. Trimming cost V 4 bases and J 0 bases; bases outside gene matches: 8. Germline V lookup: CDR1 SGHTA, CDR2 FQGTGA.

This clone was counted a few times. This chain joins TRBV7-9 and TRBJ2-7; the D is unclear. The CDR3 sequence is 12 residues long. The germline CDR1 and CDR2 sequences are SEHNR and FQNEAQ (reference sequence). V gave up 5 bases and J gave up 0 bases, with 5 bases separating them. CDR3 DNA: TGTGCCAGCAGCCATAGCTCCTACGAGCAGTACTTC. Protein: CASSHSSYEQYF.

Only a few counts were recorded for this clone. This chain uses TRBV9 with TRBJ1-3; D is possibly TRBD1 (5 bases). The germline V and J ends were trimmed by 3 bases and 1 base, with 11 bases remaining between them. CDR1 and CDR2 (germline): SGDLS, YYNGEE. The CDR3 length is 15 residues. This CDR3 is CASSEYQGSGNTIYF. Written as DNA, the CDR3 is TGTGCCAGCAGCGAATACCAGGGTTCTGGAAACACCATATATTTT.

DNA for the CDR3: TGCGCCAGCAGCTTGGCCGGACAGGGTCAAGGCGAGCAGTACTTC. This sequence encodes CASSLAGQGQGEQYF. V gene TRBV5-1 combines with J gene TRBJ2-7, with 8 bases fitting TRBD1. V lost 0 bases to trimming and J lost 6 bases; unmatched junction nucleotides: 8. Germline loops: CDR1 SGHRS, CDR2 YFSETQ. This CDR3 is built from 15 residues.

This sequence joins TRBV10-3 and TRBJ2-4; TRBD2 matches 12 bases. V was clipped by 4 bases and J by 2 bases; unmatched bases: 6. Per the germline V gene, CDR1 is ENHRY and CDR2 is SYGVKD. The CDR3 runs 17 residues. The CDR3 region has the DNA TGTGCCATCAGTGCTAGACTAGCGGGAGCGACCAAAAACATTCAGTACTTC. This gives the protein CAISARLAGATKNIQYF.

This clone appeared a few times. The chain is built from TRBV2 and TRBJ1-4, with 7 bases identical to TRBD1. J gave up 3 bases and V 6 bases, and 7 bases lay outside the gene matches. The germline CDR1 and CDR2 sequences are SNHLY and FYNNEI. The CDR3 extends over 15 amino acids. CDR3 loop: CASRFQGQSNEKLFF. CDR3 DNA sequence: TGTGCCAGCAGATTCCAGGGACAGTCTAATGAAAAACTGTTTTTT.

This clone came up a few times. The chain recombines TRBV27 with TRBJ2-5; possible D gene TRBD1, 5 bases. The end of the DNA aligns better with TRBJ2-7, so the J call may be wrong. The CDR3 contains 14 residues. Germline V CDR1 and CDR2: MNHEY, SMNVEV (reference sequence). CDR3 nucleotides: TGTGCCAGCAGTTCAGACAGAAAGATCTACGAGCAGTACTTC. Residues: CASSSDRKIYEQYF.

This sequence joins TRBV4-1 and TRBJ2-7; TRBD2 matches at 9 bases. The CDR3 covers 15 residues. In germline, CDR1 is MGHRA, CDR2 YSYEKL. V lost 4 bases to trimming and J lost 4 bases; unmatched junction nucleotides: 8. The chain's CDR3 is CASSRAGGQDYEQYF. The CDR3, as DNA: TGCGCCAGCAGCCGGGCGGGAGGGCAGGATTACGAGCAGTACTTC.

The V gene is TRBV18, the J gene TRBJ2-7; 8 bases line up with TRBD2. The CDR3 contains 17 residues. J lost 2 bases, V lost 1 base, and 10 bases had no gene match. The germline CDR1 and CDR2 sequences are KGHSH and LQKENI. In DNA, the CDR3 is TGTGCCAGCTCACCACGATTCACGAGCGGGAGAGCCTACGAGCAGTACTTC. The encoded protein is CASSPRFTSGRAYEQYF.

This chain joins TRBV7-3 and TRBJ1-4; 7 bases are a match to TRBD1. Per germline, CDR1 SGHTA and CDR2 FQGTGA. The CDR3 consists of 14 residues. Trimming cost V 3 bases and J 4 bases; bases outside gene matches: 2. DNA of the CDR3: TGTGCCAGCAGCTTGGGACAGAATAATGAAAAACTGTTTTTT. Encoded protein: CASSLGQNNEKLFF.

This chain uses TRBV15 with TRBJ2-5, with 9 bases that match TRBD1. The germline gives CDR1 LNHNV, CDR2 YYDKDF (reference sequence). Trimming took 5 bases from V and 3 from J; bases not matched to a gene: 10. The CDR3 spans 16 residues. As DNA, the CDR3 is TGTGCCACCAGCCCACAGGACAGGGGAGAAAAAGAGACCCAGTACTTC. Protein sequence: CATSPQDRGEKETQYF. Full variable domain (outside the CDR3, taken from reference TRBV15 and TRBJ2-5): DAMVIQNPRYQVTQFGKPVTLSCSQTLNHNVMYWYQQKSSQAPKLLFHYYDKDFNNEADTPDNFQSRRPNTSFCFLDIRSPGLGDTAMYLCATSPQDRGEKETQYFGPGTRLLVL.

V is TRBV4-1 and J is TRBJ1-1; weak D call: TRBD1 (6 bases). The CDR3 totals 15 residues. The germline CDR1 and CDR2 sequences are MGHRA and YSYEKL. Trimming took off 0 bases at V and 5 bases at J, with 13 bases between the two ends. The CDR3 DNA sequence: TGCGCCAGCAGCCAAGAGGACAGCTGGAGGACTGAAGCTTTCTTT. Protein: CASSQEDSWRTEAFF.

CDR3 DNA: TGTGCCAGCAGCCGTGCAGATACGCAGTATTTT. Encoded protein: CASSRADTQYF. V usage is TRBV9 and J usage is TRBJ2-3; D uncertain. Trimming left V 4 bases short and J 4 bases short, with 4 bases between. This CDR3 comprises 11 residues. Germline-derived CDR1 and CDR2 are SGDLS and YYNGEE. Drawing the rest from reference TRBV9 and TRBJ2-3, the complete variable domain is DSGVTQTPKHLITATGQRVTLRCSPRSGDLSVYWYQQSLDQGLQFLIQYYNGEERAKGNILERFSAQQFPDLHSELNLSSLELGDSALYFCASSRADTQYFGPGTRLTVL.

The V gene is TRBV28, the J gene TRBJ1-5; tentative D call: TRBD1 (6 bases). This CDR3 is 15 amino acids long. The germline V gene encodes CDR1 MDHEN and CDR2 SYDVKM. V was pared by 8 bases and J by 2 bases, with 16 bases between. The CDR3, as DNA: TGTGCCAGCTGTAGACCACAGGGAGGCAATCAGCCCCAGCATTTT. It specifies CASCRPQGGNQPQHF.

This CDR3 is CAIRGAWDTEAFF. The CDR3 DNA reads TGTGCCATCAGGGGAGCCTGGGACACTGAAGCTTTCTTT. The chain combines TRBV10-3 with TRBJ1-1; D gene unclear. The V and J ends lost 6 bases and 3 bases respectively, with 11 bases between them. This CDR3 contains 13 residues. Germline lookup yields CDR1 ENHRY and CDR2 SYGVKD.

CDR3 sequence (DNA): TGTGCCAGCAGTTTACGGCAGGGAATGAACACTGAAGCTTTCTTT. This sequence encodes CASSLRQGMNTEAFF. The chain combines TRBV28 with TRBJ1-1, with a possible D match to TRBD1 (5 bases). The CDR3 has 15 residues. V was cut by 2 bases and J by 0 bases, with 10 bases left in between. Germline lookup yields CDR1 MDHEN and CDR2 SYDVKM.

The chain couples TRBV19 to TRBJ2-1; 8 bases are shared with TRBD2. The ends lost 5 bases at V and 2 bases at J; junction bases unmatched: 5. The germline V gene has CDR1 LNHDA and CDR2 SQIVND (reference sequence). The CDR3 covers 15 residues. The CDR3 DNA sequence: TGTGCCAGTAGTCCAGCGGGAGACCCCTACAATGAGCAGTTCTTC. Its protein is CASSPAGDPYNEQFF. Based on the CDR3 plus reference TRBV19 and TRBJ2-1, the full variable domain is DGGITQSPKYLFRKEGQNVTLSCEQNLNHDAMYWYRQDPGQGLRLIYYSQIVNDFQKGDIAEGYSVSREKKESFPLTVTSAQKNPTAFYLCASSPAGDPYNEQFFGPGTRLTVL.